This entry is about one TCR beta chain. TCRdb's table, derived via immunoSEQ multiplex PCR, lists solely in-frame clones and lacks some. The sample yields 100,000 to 150,000 clones, 86% seen once. The entry originates in a study of blood T cell repertoires in COVID-19. Study information: Samples representing acute and convalescent COVID-19 were sourced from the United States, Italy and Spain.

The CDR3 is 16 amino acids. After removal of 4 bases from V and 4 bases from J, the junction contained 10 bases not matched to a gene. Looked up from germline, CDR1 is MGHDK and CDR2 is SYGVNS. The clonotype was recovered from a human donor in a cohort sampled during active COVID-19. The sample comprised peripheral blood. This chain links TRBV25-1 with TRBJ2-5; TRBD1 matches at 9 bases. CDR3 DNA: TGTGCCAGCAGTGTACCGGGACAGGGAGTCCGAGAGACCCAGTACTTC. Translation: CASSVPGQGVRETQYF.